This paragraph covers one TCR beta chain sequence. Libraries were prepared by immunoSEQ multiplex PCR; TCRdb keeps only in-frame clonotypes and omits some of them. The sample yields under 6,500 clones, around 68% seen once. The data stem from a study of CD4+ T cells in melanoma. The V gene lost 5 bases and the J gene lost 5 bases, with 13 bases spanning the gap. CDR1 and CDR2 (germline): LNHDA, SQIVND (reference sequence). CDR3 size: 14 residues. This TCR was recovered from a human donor with melanoma. The V and J genes are TRBV19 and TRBJ2-1; D uncertain. The specimen was cells from a culture (not recorded whether cultured in vitro). Here the CDR3 reads CASSDARVHNEQFF. The CDR3 DNA follows: TGTGCCAGTAGTGACGCACGAGTACACAATGAGCAGTTCTTC.